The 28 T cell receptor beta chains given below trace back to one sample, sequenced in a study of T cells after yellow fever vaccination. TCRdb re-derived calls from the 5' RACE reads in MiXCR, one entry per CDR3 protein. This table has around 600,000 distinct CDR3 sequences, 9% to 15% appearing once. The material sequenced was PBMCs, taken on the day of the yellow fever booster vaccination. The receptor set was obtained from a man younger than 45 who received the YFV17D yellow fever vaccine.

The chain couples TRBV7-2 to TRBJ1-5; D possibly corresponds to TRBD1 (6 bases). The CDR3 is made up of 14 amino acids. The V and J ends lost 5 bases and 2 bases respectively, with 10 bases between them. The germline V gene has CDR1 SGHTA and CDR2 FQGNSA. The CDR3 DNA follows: TGTGCCAGCAGCCAGGGGAGCGGCAATCAGCCCCAGCATTTT. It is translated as CASSQGSGNQPQHF.

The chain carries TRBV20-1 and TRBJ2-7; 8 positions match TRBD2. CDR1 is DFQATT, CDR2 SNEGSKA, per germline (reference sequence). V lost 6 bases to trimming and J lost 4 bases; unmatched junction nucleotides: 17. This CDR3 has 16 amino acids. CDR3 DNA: TGCAGTGCACCCCGACGGGAGGGGTTTACCTTATACGAGCAGTACTTC. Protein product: CSAPRREGFTLYEQYF.

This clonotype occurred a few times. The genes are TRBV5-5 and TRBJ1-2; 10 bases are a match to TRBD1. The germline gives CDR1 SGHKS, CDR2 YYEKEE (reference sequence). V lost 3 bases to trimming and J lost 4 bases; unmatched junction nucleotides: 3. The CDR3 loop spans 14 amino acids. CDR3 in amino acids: CASSWDRGGYGYTF. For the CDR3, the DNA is TGTGCCAGCAGCTGGGACAGGGGCGGCTATGGCTACACCTTC.

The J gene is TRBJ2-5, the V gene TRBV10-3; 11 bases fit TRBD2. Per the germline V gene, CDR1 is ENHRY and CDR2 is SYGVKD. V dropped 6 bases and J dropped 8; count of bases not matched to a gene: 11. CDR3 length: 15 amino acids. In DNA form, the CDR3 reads TGTGCCATCAGGGAGGGGACTAGCGGTATTGTAACCCAGTACTTC. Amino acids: CAIREGTSGIVTQYF.

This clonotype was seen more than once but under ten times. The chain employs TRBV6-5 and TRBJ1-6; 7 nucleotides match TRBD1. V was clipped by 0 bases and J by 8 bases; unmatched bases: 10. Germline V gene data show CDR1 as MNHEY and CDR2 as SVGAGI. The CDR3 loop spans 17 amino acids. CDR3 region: CASSYSAWDSSYSPLHF. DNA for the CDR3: TGTGCCAGCAGTTACTCTGCGTGGGACAGTTCATATTCACCCCTCCACTTT.

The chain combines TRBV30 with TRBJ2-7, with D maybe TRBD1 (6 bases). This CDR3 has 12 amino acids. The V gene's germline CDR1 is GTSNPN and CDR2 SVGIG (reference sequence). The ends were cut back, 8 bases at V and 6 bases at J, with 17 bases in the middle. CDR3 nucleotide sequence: TGTGCCCACAGCTTGACAGGACGCGAGCAGTACTTC. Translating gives CAHSLTGREQYF.

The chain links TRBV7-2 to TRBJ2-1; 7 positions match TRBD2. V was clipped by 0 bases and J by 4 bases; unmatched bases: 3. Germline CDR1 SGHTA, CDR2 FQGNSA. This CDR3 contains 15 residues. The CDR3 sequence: CASSLAGSGYNEQFF. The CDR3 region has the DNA TGTGCCAGCAGCTTAGCGGGTAGCGGGTACAATGAGCAGTTCTTC.

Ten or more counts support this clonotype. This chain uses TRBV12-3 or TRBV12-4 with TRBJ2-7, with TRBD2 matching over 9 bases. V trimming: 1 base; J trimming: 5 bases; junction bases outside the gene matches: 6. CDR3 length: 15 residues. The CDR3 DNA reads TGTGCCAGCAGTTTAGGCGCGGGGGGGCTGCACGAGCAGTACTTC. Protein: CASSLGAGGLHEQYF.

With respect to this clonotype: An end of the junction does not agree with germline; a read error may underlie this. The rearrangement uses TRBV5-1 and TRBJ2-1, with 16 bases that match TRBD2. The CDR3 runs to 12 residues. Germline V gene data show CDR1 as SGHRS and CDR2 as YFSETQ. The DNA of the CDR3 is TGCGCCAGCAGCCCGGGACTAGCGGGAGGGAGTTTC. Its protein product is CASSPGLAGGSF.

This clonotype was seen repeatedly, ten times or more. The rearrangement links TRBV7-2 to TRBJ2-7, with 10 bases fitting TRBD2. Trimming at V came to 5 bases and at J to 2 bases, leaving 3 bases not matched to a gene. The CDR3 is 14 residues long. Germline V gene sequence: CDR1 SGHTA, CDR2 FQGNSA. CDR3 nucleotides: TGTGCCAGCAGCCCCGGGACTAGCGCCTACGAGCAGTACTTC. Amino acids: CASSPGTSAYEQYF.

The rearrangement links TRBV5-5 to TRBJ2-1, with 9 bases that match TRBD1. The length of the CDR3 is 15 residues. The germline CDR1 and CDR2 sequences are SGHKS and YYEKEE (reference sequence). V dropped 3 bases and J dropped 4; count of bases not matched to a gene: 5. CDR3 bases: TGTGCCAGCAGCTGGGCCGGGACAGGGTACAATGAGCAGTTCTTC. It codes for CASSWAGTGYNEQFF. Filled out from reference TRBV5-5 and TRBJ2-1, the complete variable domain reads DAGVTQSPTHLIKTRGQQVTLRCSPISGHKSVSWYQQVLGQGPQFIFQYYEKEERGRGNFPDRFSARQFPNYSSELNVNALLLGDSALYLCASSWAGTGYNEQFFGPGTRLTVL.

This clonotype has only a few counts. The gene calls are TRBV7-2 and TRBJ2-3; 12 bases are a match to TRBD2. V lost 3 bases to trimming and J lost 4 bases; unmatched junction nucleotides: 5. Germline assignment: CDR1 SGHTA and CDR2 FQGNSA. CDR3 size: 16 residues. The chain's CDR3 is CASSFQGLAGSDTQYF. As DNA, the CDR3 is TGTGCCAGCAGCTTCCAGGGACTAGCGGGTTCAGATACGCAGTATTTT.

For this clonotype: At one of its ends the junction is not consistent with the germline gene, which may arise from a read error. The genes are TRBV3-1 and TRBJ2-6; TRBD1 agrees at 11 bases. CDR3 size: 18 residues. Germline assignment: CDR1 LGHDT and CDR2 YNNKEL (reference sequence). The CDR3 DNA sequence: TGTACCAGCAGCCAAATTCCGGGACAGGGGGTTGGGGCCAACGTCCTGACTTTC. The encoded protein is CTSSQIPGQGVGANVLTF.

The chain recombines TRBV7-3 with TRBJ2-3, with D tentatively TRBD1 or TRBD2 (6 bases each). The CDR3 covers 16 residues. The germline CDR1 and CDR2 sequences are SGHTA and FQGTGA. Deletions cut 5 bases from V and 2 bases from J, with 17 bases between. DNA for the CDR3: TGTGCCAGCAGCCCGGGGGCATCCCGCTCCACAGATACGCAGTATTTT. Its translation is CASSPGASRSTDTQYF.

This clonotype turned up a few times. CDR3 coding DNA: TGTGCCAGCTCCCGCGAGCGGGAGGGCTCCTACGAGCAGTACTTC. It is translated as CASSREREGSYEQYF. The rearrangement uses TRBV18 and TRBJ2-7; 10 nucleotides line up with TRBD2. Germline assignment: CDR1 KGHSH and CDR2 LQKENI. V shed 6 bases, J shed 0 bases, and the junction held 5 bases outside the gene matches. CDR3 size: 15 residues.

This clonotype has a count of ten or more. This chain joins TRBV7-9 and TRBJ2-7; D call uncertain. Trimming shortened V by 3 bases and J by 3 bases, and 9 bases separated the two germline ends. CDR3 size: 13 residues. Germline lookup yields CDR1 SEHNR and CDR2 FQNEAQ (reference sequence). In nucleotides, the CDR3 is TGTGCCAGCAGCTTTGGGGATCGCTACGAGCAGTACTTC. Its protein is CASSFGDRYEQYF. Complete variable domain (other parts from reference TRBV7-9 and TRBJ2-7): DTGVSQNPRHKITKRGQNVTFRCDPISEHNRLYWYRQTLGQGPEFLTYFQNEAQLEKSRLLSDRFSAERPKGSFSTLEIQRTEQGDSAMYLCASSFGDRYEQYFGPGTRLTVT.

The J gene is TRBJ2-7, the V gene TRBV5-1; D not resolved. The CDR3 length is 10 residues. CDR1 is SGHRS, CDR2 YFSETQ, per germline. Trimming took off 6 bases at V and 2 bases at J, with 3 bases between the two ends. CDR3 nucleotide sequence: TGCGCCAGCATGCCCTACGAGCAGTACTTC. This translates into CASMPYEQYF. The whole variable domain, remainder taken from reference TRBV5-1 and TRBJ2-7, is KAGVTQTPRYLIKTRGQQVTLSCSPISGHRSVSWYQQTPGQGLQFLFEYFSETQRNKGNFPGRFSGRQFSNSRSEMNVSTLELGDSALYLCASMPYEQYFGPGTRLTVT.

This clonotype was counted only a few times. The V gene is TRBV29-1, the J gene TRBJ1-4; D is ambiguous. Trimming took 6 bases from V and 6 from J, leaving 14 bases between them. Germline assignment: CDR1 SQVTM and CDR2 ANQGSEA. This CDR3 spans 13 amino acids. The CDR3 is CSVASRRDEKLFF. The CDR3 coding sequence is TGCAGCGTGGCCAGTAGACGGGATGAAAAACTGTTTTTT.

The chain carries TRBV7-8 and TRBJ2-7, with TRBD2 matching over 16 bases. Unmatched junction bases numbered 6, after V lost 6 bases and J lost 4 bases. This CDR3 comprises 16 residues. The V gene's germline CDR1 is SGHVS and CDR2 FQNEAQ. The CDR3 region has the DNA TGTGCCAGCAGTCCCGCGGGACTAGCGGGAGGGTACGAGCAGTACTTC. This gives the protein CASSPAGLAGGYEQYF.

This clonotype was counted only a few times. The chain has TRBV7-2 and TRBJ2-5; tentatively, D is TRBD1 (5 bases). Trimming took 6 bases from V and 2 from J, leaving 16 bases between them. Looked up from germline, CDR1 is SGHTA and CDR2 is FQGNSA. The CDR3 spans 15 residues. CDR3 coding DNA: TGTGCCAGCAGTCTCCAAAGGGGCCCTCAAGAGACCCAGTACTTC. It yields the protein CASSLQRGPQETQYF.

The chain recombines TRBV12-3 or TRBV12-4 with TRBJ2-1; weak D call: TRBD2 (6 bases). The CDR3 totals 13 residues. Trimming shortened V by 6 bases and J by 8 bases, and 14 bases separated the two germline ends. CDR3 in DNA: TGTGCCAGCAGCCGCGGCGGGGCATATGAGCAGTTCTTC. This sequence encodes CASSRGGAYEQFF.

Here the CDR3 reads CASSTGLAGQETQYF. CDR3 nucleotide sequence: TGTGCCAGCAGCACGGGACTAGCGGGACAAGAGACCCAGTACTTC. V is TRBV7-9 and J is TRBJ2-5, with 13 bases aligning to TRBD2. The CDR3 is 15 amino acids. V was clipped by 5 bases and J by 2 bases; unmatched bases: 2. Germline CDR1 is SEHNR and CDR2 is FQNEAQ (reference sequence).

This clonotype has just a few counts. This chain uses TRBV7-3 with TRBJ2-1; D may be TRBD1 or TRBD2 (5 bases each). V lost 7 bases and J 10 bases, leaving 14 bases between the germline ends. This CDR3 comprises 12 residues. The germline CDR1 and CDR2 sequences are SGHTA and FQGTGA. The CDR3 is CASTQHEGEQFF. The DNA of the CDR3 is TGTGCCAGCACCCAACATGAGGGGGAGCAGTTCTTC.

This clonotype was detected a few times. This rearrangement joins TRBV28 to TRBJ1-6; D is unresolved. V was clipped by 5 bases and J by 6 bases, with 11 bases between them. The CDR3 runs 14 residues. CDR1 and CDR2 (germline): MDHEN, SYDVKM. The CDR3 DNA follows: TGTGCCAGCAGTCCGATTCGCGGTAATTCACCCCTCCACTTT. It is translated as CASSPIRGNSPLHF.

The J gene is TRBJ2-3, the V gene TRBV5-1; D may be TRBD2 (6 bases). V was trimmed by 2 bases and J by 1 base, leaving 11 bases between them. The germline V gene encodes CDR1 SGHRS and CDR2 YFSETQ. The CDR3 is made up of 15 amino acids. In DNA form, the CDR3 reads TGCGCCAGCAGCTTTAGCGGATATGGCACAGATACGCAGTATTTT. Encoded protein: CASSFSGYGTDTQYF.

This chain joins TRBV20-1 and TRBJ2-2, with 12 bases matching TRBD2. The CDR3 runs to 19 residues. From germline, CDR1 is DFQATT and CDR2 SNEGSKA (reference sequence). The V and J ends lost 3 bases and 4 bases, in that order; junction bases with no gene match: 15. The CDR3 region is CSASPLSTSGRPITGELFF. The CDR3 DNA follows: TGCAGTGCTAGCCCACTATCCACTAGCGGGAGGCCCATCACCGGGGAGCTGTTTTTT.

The CDR3 sequence: CSVEDKIPDTQYF. The CDR3 nucleotides read TGCAGCGTTGAAGACAAAATACCAGATACGCAGTATTTT. This chain links TRBV29-1 with TRBJ2-3; D unresolved. This CDR3 has 13 amino acids. V was trimmed by 0 bases and J by 4 bases, leaving 8 bases between them. Germline-derived CDR1 and CDR2 are SQVTM and ANQGSEA.

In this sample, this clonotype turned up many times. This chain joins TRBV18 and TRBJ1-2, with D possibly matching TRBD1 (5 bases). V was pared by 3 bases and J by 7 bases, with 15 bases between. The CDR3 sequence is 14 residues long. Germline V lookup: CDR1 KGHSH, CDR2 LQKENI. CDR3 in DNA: TGTGCCAGCTCACCCGACAGCGTTGGACGTGGCTACACCTTC. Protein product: CASSPDSVGRGYTF.